These 28 T cell receptor beta chains were all obtained from the same sample, sequenced in a study of PD-L1 blockade in urothelial cancer. Measured with immunoSEQ multiplex PCR; TCRdb has only the in-frame clones, and not every one. The table has about 110,000 clones, approximately 85% seen once. Sequenced here: PBMCs, sampled around atezolizumab (anti-PD-L1) treatment. The receptors come from a man aged 50 to 59 with urothelial cancer.

This clone was counted a few times. The chain links TRBV25-1 to TRBJ1-2, with 8 bases fitting TRBD1. From germline, CDR1 is MGHDK and CDR2 SYGVNS. Unmatched junction bases numbered 0, after V lost 2 bases and J lost 4 bases. CDR3 length: 13 residues. The CDR3 bases are TGTGCCAGCAGTGAACAGGGGGCCTATGGCTACACCTTC. It is translated as CASSEQGAYGYTF.

V and J are TRBV10-3 and TRBJ2-3; 8 nucleotides align to TRBD2. V was pared by 11 bases and J by 2 bases, with 15 bases of the junction left unmatched. CDR1 ENHRY and CDR2 SYGVKD come from the germline V gene. The CDR3 loop spans 16 amino acids. The CDR3 nucleotides are TGTGCCGTTAACGGCGACGGGAGGGCCTCCACAGATACGCAGTATTTT. Encoded protein: CAVNGDGRASTDTQYF.

V is TRBV19 and J is TRBJ2-3; 14 nucleotides agree with TRBD2. V lost 5 bases to trimming and J lost 3 bases; unmatched junction nucleotides: 4. Germline V gene data show CDR1 as LNHDA and CDR2 as SQIVND (reference sequence). The CDR3 has 16 residues. Here the CDR3 reads CASSARLAGGTDTQYF. CDR3 sequence (DNA): TGTGCCAGTAGTGCCCGACTAGCGGGAGGGACAGATACGCAGTATTTT. The variable domain in full, completed from reference TRBV19 and TRBJ2-3, reads DGGITQSPKYLFRKEGQNVTLSCEQNLNHDAMYWYRQDPGQGLRLIYYSQIVNDFQKGDIAEGYSVSREKKESFPLTVTSAQKNPTAFYLCASSARLAGGTDTQYFGPGTRLTVL.

This clone was detected a few times. The chain combines TRBV2 with TRBJ2-6; D unresolved. This CDR3 has 15 residues. Germline lookup yields CDR1 SNHLY and CDR2 FYNNEI. The V gene lost 3 bases and the J gene lost 0 bases, with 6 bases spanning the gap. CDR3: CASSESLSGANVLTF. The CDR3 nucleotides are TGTGCCAGCAGTGAGTCTCTCTCTGGGGCCAACGTCCTGACTTTC.

The rearrangement links TRBV4-2 to TRBJ2-3; a possible D gene is TRBD2 (6 bases). Trimming pared 0 bases from V and 5 bases from J, leaving 15 bases between. The CDR3 is 16 amino acids. CDR1 and CDR2 (germline): LGHNA, YNFKEQ. The CDR3 sequence: CASSQDFGTGKDTQYF. The CDR3 DNA reads as TGTGCCAGCAGCCAAGATTTTGGGACTGGCAAAGATACGCAGTATTTT.

The chain joins TRBV10-2 to TRBJ1-5; 7 nucleotides agree with TRBD1. J gave up 2 bases and V 3 bases, and 4 bases lay outside the gene matches. Germline lookup yields CDR1 WSHSY and CDR2 SAAADI. The CDR3 covers 15 residues. CDR3: CASSDLGGGNQPQHF. For the CDR3, the DNA is TGCGCCAGCAGTGATTTAGGGGGCGGCAATCAGCCCCAGCATTTT.

The chain uses TRBV15 and TRBJ1-6, with 7 bases fitting TRBD1. The CDR3 is 19 residues long. After removal of 4 bases from V and 14 bases from J, the junction contained 26 bases not matched to a gene. Germline V gene sequence: CDR1 LNHNV, CDR2 YYDKDF (reference sequence). The CDR3 sequence is CATSKSNVYRDRAGGALHF. CDR3 DNA: TGTGCCACCAGCAAATCCAACGTATACCGGGACAGAGCCGGCGGGGCCCTCCACTTT.

This clone was detected only a few times. The chain is built from TRBV6-1 and TRBJ1-1; TRBD1 matches 7 bases. Trimming at V came to 9 bases and at J to 4 bases, leaving 8 bases not matched to a gene. Germline lookup yields CDR1 MNHNS and CDR2 SASEGT. CDR3 size: 13 residues. This CDR3 is CASLQGLGTEAFF. In nucleotides, the CDR3 is TGTGCCAGTCTACAGGGGCTTGGCACTGAAGCTTTCTTT.

This clone was seen a handful of times. The chain uses TRBV5-1 and TRBJ1-1; 7 bases are shared with TRBD1. Per germline, CDR1 SGHRS and CDR2 YFSETQ. This CDR3 is built from 14 residues. V lost 0 bases to trimming and J lost 8 bases; unmatched junction nucleotides: 7. DNA of the CDR3: TGCGCCAGCAGCTTGGCAGGGGGGACGAACGAAGCTTTCTTT. It is translated as CASSLAGGTNEAFF.

In its sample, this clone was seen once. The rearrangement uses TRBV2 and TRBJ2-3, with a weak D call TRBD2 (6 bases). The CDR3 loop spans 19 amino acids. The V end was cut by 6 bases, the J end by 2 bases, with 27 bases between. CDR1 is SNHLY and CDR2 is FYNNEI in the germline V gene. Here the CDR3 reads CASSDLLAVGVQFTDTQYF. The CDR3 DNA follows: TGTGCCAGCAGCGACCTTTTAGCGGTAGGGGTCCAATTCACAGATACGCAGTATTTT. Full variable domain (outside the CDR3, taken from reference TRBV2 and TRBJ2-3): EPEVTQTPSHQVTQMGQEVILRCVPISNHLYFYWYRQILGQKVEFLVSFYNNEISEKSEIFDDQFSVERPDGSNFTLKIRSTKLEDSAMYFCASSDLLAVGVQFTDTQYFGPGTRLTVL.

V usage is TRBV15 and J usage is TRBJ1-3, with 7 positions matching TRBD1. Germline trimming cut 0 bases from V and 4 bases from J; bases unmatched to any gene: 3. The CDR3 loop spans 15 amino acids. Germline values: CDR1 LNHNV, CDR2 YYDKDF (reference sequence). CDR3 region: CATSRDTGVGNTIYF. The CDR3 DNA sequence: TGTGCCACCAGCAGAGATACAGGGGTGGGAAACACCATATATTTT.

The chain recombines TRBV6-6 with TRBJ2-1; 7 bases agree with TRBD2. Germline assignment: CDR1 MNHNY and CDR2 SVGAGI (reference sequence). V was clipped by 6 bases and J by 7 bases; unmatched bases: 6. The CDR3 totals 13 residues. The CDR3 sequence: CASSHGLVNEQFF. CDR3 nucleotide sequence: TGTGCCAGCAGCCACGGACTAGTGAATGAGCAGTTCTTC.

The chain employs TRBV28 and TRBJ2-7; 10 nucleotides align to TRBD2. This CDR3 contains 17 residues. Germline values: CDR1 MDHEN, CDR2 SYDVKM. With 1 base clipped from V and 8 bases from J, the junction kept 14 bases outside the gene matches. CDR3 amino acids: CASSLYVAGGRASKQYF. CDR3 nucleotide sequence: TGTGCCAGCAGTTTATACGTAGCGGGAGGAAGGGCTTCCAAGCAGTACTTC. Together with reference TRBV28 and TRBJ2-7, the CDR3 gives the full variable domain: DVKVTQSSRYLVKRTGEKVFLECVQDMDHENMFWYRQDPGLGLRLIYFSYDVKMKEKGDIPEGYSVSREKKERFSLILESASTNQTSMYLCASSLYVAGGRASKQYFGPGTRLTVT.

This clone turned up a few times. The chain is built from TRBV5-6 and TRBJ1-2; no reliable D call. The V and J ends lost 0 bases and 4 bases respectively, with 10 bases between them. The germline CDR1 and CDR2 sequences are SGHDT and YYEEEE. The CDR3 extends over 14 amino acids. CDR3 in DNA: TGTGCCAGCAGCTTGGCCAAGAGCGTCTATGGCTACACCTTC. The encoded protein is CASSLAKSVYGYTF.

The chain has TRBV19 and TRBJ1-6; tentative D call: TRBD1 (6 bases). In germline, CDR1 is LNHDA, CDR2 SQIVND (reference sequence). This CDR3 contains 14 residues. Trimming took 6 bases from V and 7 from J, leaving 13 bases between them. The CDR3 nucleotides read TGTGCCAGTAGGAGGGGGTATGGGAATTCACCCCTCCACTTT. Amino acids: CASRRGYGNSPLHF.

V gene TRBV9 combines with J gene TRBJ2-3; maybe TRBD1 (6 bases). Germline CDR1 and CDR2: SGDLS and YYNGEE. The CDR3 extends over 16 amino acids. V shed 0 bases and J shed 1 base, with 12 bases lying between them. The CDR3 coding sequence is TGTGCCAGCAGCGTAGGTGGGACAACCCGCACAGATACGCAGTATTTT. It is translated as CASSVGGTTRTDTQYF.

The gene calls are TRBV11-2 and TRBJ2-2; 7 positions match TRBD2. Germline V gene lookup returns CDR1 SGHAT and CDR2 FQNNGV. The CDR3 covers 16 residues. V was clipped by 5 bases and J by 1 base; unmatched bases: 7. DNA for the CDR3: TGTGCCAGCAGCCCCGCGCTAGCGGAGAACACCGGGGAGCTGTTTTTT. Translation: CASSPALAENTGELFF.

The chain uses TRBV11-2 and TRBJ2-1; 9 bases line up with TRBD1. Germline CDR1 SGHAT, CDR2 FQNNGV. Trimming cost V 5 bases and J 2 bases; bases outside gene matches: 7. The CDR3 totals 16 residues. CDR3 amino acids: CASSTKRDRAYNEQFF. In DNA, the CDR3 is TGTGCCAGCAGCACAAAAAGGGACAGGGCCTACAATGAGCAGTTCTTC.

The V gene is TRBV15, the J gene TRBJ2-7, with 7 nucleotides matching TRBD2. The germline V gene encodes CDR1 LNHNV and CDR2 YYDKDF (reference sequence). J was trimmed by 1 base and V by 3 bases; bases with no gene match: 12. The CDR3 sequence is 17 residues long. The CDR3 DNA follows: TGTGCCACCAGCAGCCGCCGCGGGAGAAATTGGTCCTACGAGCAGTACTTC. Its translation is CATSSRRGRNWSYEQYF.

The rearrangement links TRBV7-9 to TRBJ1-6; possibly TRBD1 for D (5 bases). V was cut by 1 base and J by 8 bases, with 9 bases left in between. This CDR3 has 14 residues. CDR1 SEHNR and CDR2 FQNEAQ come from the germline V gene (reference sequence). CDR3 amino acids: CASSLEVTDSPLHF. The CDR3 region has the DNA TGTGCCAGCAGCTTAGAGGTGACAGATTCACCCCTCCACTTT.

The rearrangement links TRBV27 to TRBJ2-5, with 9 positions matching TRBD2. From germline, CDR1 is MNHEY and CDR2 SMNVEV (reference sequence). With 11 bases clipped from V and 5 bases from J, the junction kept 27 bases outside the gene matches. The CDR3 is 19 amino acids. As DNA, the CDR3 is TGTGCCGGCCCGGAGCAGAGTAGGCGGGAGGGTATAGTTCATGAGACCCAGTACTTC. It codes for CAGPEQSRREGIVHETQYF.

The J gene is TRBJ2-3, the V gene TRBV6-1; no clear D. Germline V lookup: CDR1 MNHNS, CDR2 SASEGT. This CDR3 spans 11 amino acids. The DNA of the CDR3 is TGTGCTCACGGCAGGTCGGATACGCAGTATTTT. Protein: CAHGRSDTQYF.

The V gene is TRBV7-9, the J gene TRBJ2-7; D ambiguous. The CDR3 is made up of 16 amino acids. V was cut by 1 base and J by 2 bases, with 15 bases left in between. Germline V gene sequence: CDR1 SEHNR, CDR2 FQNEAQ (reference sequence). The CDR3 region is CASSLDWAGITYEQYF. The CDR3 DNA sequence: TGTGCCAGCAGCTTAGATTGGGCAGGCATTACCTACGAGCAGTACTTC. Supplemented by reference TRBV7-9 and TRBJ2-7, the full variable domain reads DTGVSQNPRHKITKRGQNVTFRCDPISEHNRLYWYRQTLGQGPEFLTYFQNEAQLEKSRLLSDRFSAERPKGSFSTLEIQRTEQGDSAMYLCASSLDWAGITYEQYFGPGTRLTVT.

This clone was seen ten or more times. The rearrangement uses TRBV6-1 and TRBJ2-7; D may be TRBD2 (7 bases). The CDR3 covers 15 residues. Trimming removed 6 bases at V and 3 bases at J, with 18 bases between. Germline assignment: CDR1 MNHNS and CDR2 SASEGT. The chain's CDR3 is CASRGLRGALYEQYF. For the CDR3, the DNA is TGTGCCAGCAGGGGGCTTCGGGGGGCTCTCTACGAGCAGTACTTC.

This chain joins TRBV7-3 and TRBJ2-3; 10 bases map to TRBD2. The CDR3 loop spans 15 amino acids. V gave up 5 bases and J gave up 1 base; unmatched junction bases: 3. Germline V gives CDR1 SGHTA, CDR2 FQGTGA. CDR3 coding DNA: TGTGCCAGCAGCCCTAGCGGGGGACGCACAGATACGCAGTATTTT. Translation: CASSPSGGRTDTQYF.

This clone appeared a single time. The rearrangement links TRBV19 to TRBJ1-2, with D possibly TRBD1 on 5 matching bases. CDR3 length: 14 amino acids. Trimming removed 7 bases from V and 8 bases from J, with 20 bases in between. Germline-derived CDR1 and CDR2 are LNHDA and SQIVND (reference sequence). Here the CDR3 DNA reads TGTGCCAGTAAATCAACGGGGGTCGGTGGAGGCTACACCTTC. Amino acids: CASKSTGVGGGYTF.

The rearrangement links TRBV4-1 to TRBJ2-1; TRBD2 aligns across 13 bases. V was clipped by 1 base and J by 3 bases; unmatched bases: 3. The CDR3 has 17 residues. Germline CDR1 MGHRA, CDR2 YSYEKL. CDR3 DNA sequence: TGCGCCAGCAGCCAAGGGACTAGCGGGAGTAACTACAATGAGCAGTTCTTC. Translating gives CASSQGTSGSNYNEQFF.

This chain uses TRBV9 with TRBJ1-1; maybe TRBD1 (6 bases). Per germline, CDR1 SGDLS and CDR2 YYNGEE. This CDR3 is built from 16 residues. Trimming shortened V by 0 bases and J by 1 base, and 13 bases separated the two germline ends. The CDR3 region is CASSVDAGVKNTEAFF. As DNA, the CDR3 is TGTGCCAGCAGCGTAGATGCAGGGGTAAAGAACACTGAAGCTTTCTTT.